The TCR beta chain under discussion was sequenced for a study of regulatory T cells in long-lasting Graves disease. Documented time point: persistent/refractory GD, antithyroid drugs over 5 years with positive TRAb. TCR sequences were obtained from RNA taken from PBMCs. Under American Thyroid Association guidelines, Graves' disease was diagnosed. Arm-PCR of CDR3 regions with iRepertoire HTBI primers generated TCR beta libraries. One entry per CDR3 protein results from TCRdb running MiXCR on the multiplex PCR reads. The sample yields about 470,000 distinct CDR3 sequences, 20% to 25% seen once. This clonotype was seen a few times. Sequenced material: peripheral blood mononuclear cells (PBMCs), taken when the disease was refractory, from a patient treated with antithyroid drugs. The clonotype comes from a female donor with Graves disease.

Here the CDR3 reads CASSLSYGRGEAFF. The CDR3 DNA reads as TGTGCCAGCAGTTTATCCTATGGACGGGGTGAAGCTTTCTTT. The chain recombines TRBV28 with TRBJ1-1; D is ambiguous. This CDR3 has 14 amino acids. V was trimmed by 1 base and J by 7 bases, leaving 13 bases between them. Germline V gives CDR1 MDHEN, CDR2 SYDVKM.